This T cell receptor beta chain derives from a study of T cell repertoires in cytomegalovirus infection. TCRdb reanalysed the reads using MiXCR and keeps one entry per CDR3 protein. The sample lists approximately 470,000 distinct CDR3 sequences; 40% to 50% were seen once. Points on this clonotype: Antigen: not known.

The clonotype was recovered from a human donor in good health (CMV status not recorded). Some clones in this sample may be carry-over from other donors' samples. The starting material was cultured PBMCs, obtained from culture after CMV antigen stimulation.

The CDR3 nucleotides read TGCAGTGCCCCAGGGGGGACCTCTGACCAAGAGACCCAGTACTTC. Translated: CSAPGGTSDQETQYF. The chain employs TRBV20-1 and TRBJ2-5; tentative D call: TRBD1 (7 bases). V shed 6 bases and J shed 0 bases, with 17 bases lying between them. There are 15 residues in the CDR3. Germline-derived CDR1 and CDR2 are DFQATT and SNEGSKA (reference sequence).